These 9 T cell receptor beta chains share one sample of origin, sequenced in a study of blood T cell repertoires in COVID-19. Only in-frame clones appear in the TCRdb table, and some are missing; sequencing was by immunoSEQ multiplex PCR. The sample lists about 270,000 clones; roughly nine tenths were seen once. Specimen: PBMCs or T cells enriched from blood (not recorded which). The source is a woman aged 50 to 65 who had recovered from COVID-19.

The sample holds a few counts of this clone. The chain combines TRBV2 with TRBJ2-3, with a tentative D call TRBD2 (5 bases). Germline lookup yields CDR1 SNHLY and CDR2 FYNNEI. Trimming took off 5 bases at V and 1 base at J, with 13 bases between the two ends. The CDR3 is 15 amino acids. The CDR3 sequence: CASSQTIRGTDTQYF. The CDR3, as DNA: TGTGCCAGCAGTCAGACTATTCGTGGCACAGATACGCAGTATTTT. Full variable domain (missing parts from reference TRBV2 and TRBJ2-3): EPEVTQTPSHQVTQMGQEVILRCVPISNHLYFYWYRQILGQKVEFLVSFYNNEISEKSEIFDDQFSVERPDGSNFTLKIRSTKLEDSAMYFCASSQTIRGTDTQYFGPGTRLTVL.

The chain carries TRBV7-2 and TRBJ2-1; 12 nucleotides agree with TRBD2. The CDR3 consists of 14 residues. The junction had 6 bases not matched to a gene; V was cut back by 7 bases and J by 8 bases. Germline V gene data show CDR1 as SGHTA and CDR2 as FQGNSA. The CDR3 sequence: CASKTSGGVDEQFF. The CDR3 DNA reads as TGTGCCAGCAAGACTAGCGGGGGCGTAGATGAGCAGTTCTTC.

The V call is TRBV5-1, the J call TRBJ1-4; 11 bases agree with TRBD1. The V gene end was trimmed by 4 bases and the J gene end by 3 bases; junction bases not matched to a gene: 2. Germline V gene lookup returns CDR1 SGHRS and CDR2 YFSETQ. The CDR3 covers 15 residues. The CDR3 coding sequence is TGCGCCAGCAGCGGACAGGGGGCGTCTAATGAAAAACTGTTTTTT. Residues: CASSGQGASNEKLFF.

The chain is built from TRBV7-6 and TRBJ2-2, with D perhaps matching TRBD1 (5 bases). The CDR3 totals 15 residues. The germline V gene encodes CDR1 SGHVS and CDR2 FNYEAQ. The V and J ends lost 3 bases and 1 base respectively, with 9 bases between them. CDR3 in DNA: TGTGCCAGCAGCTTGTCCAGGGTGAACACCGGGGAGCTGTTTTTT. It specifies CASSLSRVNTGELFF.

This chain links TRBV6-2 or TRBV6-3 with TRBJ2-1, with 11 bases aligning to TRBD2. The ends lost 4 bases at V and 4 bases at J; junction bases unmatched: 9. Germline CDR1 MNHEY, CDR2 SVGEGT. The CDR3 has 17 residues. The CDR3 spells CASSSRTSGPNYNEQFF. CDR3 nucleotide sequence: TGTGCCAGCAGTTCGAGGACTAGCGGGCCGAATTACAATGAGCAGTTCTTC.

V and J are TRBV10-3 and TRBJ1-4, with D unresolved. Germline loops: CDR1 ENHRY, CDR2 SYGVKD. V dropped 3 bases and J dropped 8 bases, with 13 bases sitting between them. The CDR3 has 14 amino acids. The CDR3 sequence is CAISEGRGGEKLFF. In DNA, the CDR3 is TGTGCCATCAGTGAAGGGCGAGGAGGCGAAAAACTGTTTTTT.

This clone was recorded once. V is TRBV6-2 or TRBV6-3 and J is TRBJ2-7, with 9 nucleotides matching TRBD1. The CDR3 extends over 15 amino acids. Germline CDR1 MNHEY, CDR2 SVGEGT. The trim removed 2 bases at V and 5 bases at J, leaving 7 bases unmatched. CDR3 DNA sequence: TGTGCCAGCAGTTACCGTCGACAGGGGGTAAACGAGCAGTACTTC. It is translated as CASSYRRQGVNEQYF.

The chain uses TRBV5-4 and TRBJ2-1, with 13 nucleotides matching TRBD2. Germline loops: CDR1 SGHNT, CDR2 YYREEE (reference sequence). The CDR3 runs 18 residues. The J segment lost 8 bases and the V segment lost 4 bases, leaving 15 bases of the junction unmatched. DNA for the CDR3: TGTGCCAGCAGCGAGAGACTAGCGGGAGGCCTTCGGAGTGATGAGCAGTTCTTC. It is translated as CASSERLAGGLRSDEQFF.

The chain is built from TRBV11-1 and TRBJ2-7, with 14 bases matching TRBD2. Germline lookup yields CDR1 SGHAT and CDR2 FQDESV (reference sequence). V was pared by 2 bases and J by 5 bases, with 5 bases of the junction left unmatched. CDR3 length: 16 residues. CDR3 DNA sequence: TGTGCCAGCAGCTTAACCGGGACTAGCGGGAGCCACGAGCAGTACTTC. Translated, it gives CASSLTGTSGSHEQYF.